This record covers a single TCR beta chain. Its antigen is as yet unknown. This CDR3 has 14 residues. Germline V gene data show CDR1 as DFQATT and CDR2 as SNEGSKA (reference sequence). TCRalpha along with TCRbeta cDNA was subjected to two nested PCRs lasting 16 and 9 cycles. TCRdb reworked the 5' RACE reads into one entry per CDR3 protein, no DNA. Its clone listing holds a few hundred thousand distinct CDR3 sequences. This sample was included in a study of monozygotic twins with inflammatory bowel disease. General observations from the study: Other individuals had fewer clonotypes in common with IBD patients than with healthy twins, especially with disease activity. Patients got different immunosuppressive treatments, which may have made their repertoires more variable.

J is TRBJ2-1 and V is TRBV20-1; TCRdb's assignment of TRBD2 cannot be checked, as there is no DNA. The source material was blood. The TCR comes from a human donor with ulcerative colitis or Crohn's disease, or a healthy co-twin of an affected twin (not recorded which). CDR3 residues: CSASLGLGQNEQFF.